Shown below are 8 T cell receptor beta chains from a single sample sequenced in a study of vaccination and CD4 T cells after COVID-19. Treatment given: roughly nine-day PBMC culture with coronavirus spike peptide pools or control peptides (ViraFEST assay). Sequenced with the Oncomine TCR Beta short-read assay was DNA taken from cultured CD4+ T cells. One entry per CDR3 protein, called by TCRdb with MiXCR from the PCR reads. Among some 20,000 distinct CDR3 sequences, 55% were seen once, and the ten largest hold roughly 15%. Their target antigens are unknown. Sequenced: CD4+ T cells from blood, cultured in vitro. These receptors were taken from a human donor who had recovered from COVID-19.

V gene TRBV19 combines with J gene TRBJ2-1; the match to TRBD2 covers 9 bases. V lost 4 bases and J lost 6; bases outside the gene matches: 4. Per the germline V gene, CDR1 is LNHDA and CDR2 is SQIVND (reference sequence). This CDR3 has 14 residues. The CDR3 region has the DNA TGTGCCAGTAGTAATAGCGGGAGTAGCAATGAGCAGTTCTTC. Amino acid sequence: CASSNSGSSNEQFF.

V gene TRBV2 combines with J gene TRBJ1-5; D remains ambiguous. Per the germline V gene, CDR1 is SNHLY and CDR2 is FYNNEI. V dropped 7 bases and J dropped 0 bases, with 4 bases sitting between them. This CDR3 has 12 amino acids. DNA of the CDR3: TGTGCCAGCACGAATAGCAATCAGCCCCAGCATTTT. Amino acid sequence: CASTNSNQPQHF. The full variable domain, rest sourced from reference TRBV2 and TRBJ1-5, is EPEVTQTPSHQVTQMGQEVILRCVPISNHLYFYWYRQILGQKVEFLVSFYNNEISEKSEIFDDQFSVERPDGSNFTLKIRSTKLEDSAMYFCASTNSNQPQHFGDGTRLSIL.

The V gene is TRBV18, the J gene TRBJ2-7; no clear D gene. Trimming stripped 2 bases from V and 1 base from J, with 3 bases between. The length of the CDR3 is 12 residues. The germline V gene has CDR1 KGHSH and CDR2 LQKENI. The chain's CDR3 is CASSPGSYEQYF. DNA for the CDR3: TGTGCCAGCTCACCAGGGTCCTACGAGCAGTACTTC. Looking up the rest from reference TRBV18 and TRBJ2-7 gives the full variable domain: NAGVMQNPRHLVRRRGQEARLRCSPMKGHSHVYWYRQLPEEGLKFMVYLQKENIIDESGMPKERFSAEFPKEGPSILRIQQVVRGDSAAYFCASSPGSYEQYFGPGTRLTVT.

This chain links TRBV4-1 with TRBJ2-3, with 7 bases aligning to TRBD2. The CDR3 runs to 14 residues. V shed 4 bases, J shed 1 base, and the junction held 2 bases outside the gene matches. Germline V CDR1 and CDR2: MGHRA, YSYEKL. CDR3 protein: CASSRRGGTDTQYF. The CDR3 DNA follows: TGCGCCAGCAGCCGACGGGGGGGCACAGATACGCAGTATTTT.

The genes are TRBV20-1 and TRBJ1-1; 9 nucleotides match TRBD1. The CDR3 has 14 residues. V shed 2 bases and J 4 bases; nucleotides not matched to a gene: 5. Per the germline V gene, CDR1 is DFQATT and CDR2 is SNEGSKA (reference sequence). The CDR3 DNA reads TGCAGTGCTAGATGGGGGACAGGGCGCACTGAAGCTTTCTTT. Translating gives CSARWGTGRTEAFF.

This chain links TRBV2 with TRBJ2-1; D is uncertain. This CDR3 comprises 14 residues. V dropped 9 bases and J dropped 9 bases, with 21 bases sitting between them. Looked up from germline, CDR1 is SNHLY and CDR2 is FYNNEI. The CDR3 nucleotides read TGTGCCAGTTCTGGCGGTAGTGGAGTGGGTGAGCAGTTCTTC. Amino acids: CASSGGSGVGEQFF.

The chain is built from TRBV10-3 and TRBJ2-7; 7 bases line up with TRBD1. The germline V gene has CDR1 ENHRY and CDR2 SYGVKD. The CDR3 is made up of 13 amino acids. Trimming cost V 7 bases and J 0 bases; bases outside gene matches: 3. In nucleotides, the CDR3 is TGTGCCATCACTCGGGACAGCTCCTACGAGCAGTACTTC. Protein: CAITRDSSYEQYF.

J is TRBJ1-1 and V is TRBV24-1; D remains unclear. V lost 5 bases and J 2 bases, leaving 8 bases between the germline ends. This CDR3 spans 13 amino acids. Per germline, CDR1 KGHDR and CDR2 SFDVKD. The CDR3 coding sequence is TGTGCCACCAGTGCGCCGGGCAACACTGAAGCTTTCTTT. As protein: CATSAPGNTEAFF.